This T cell receptor beta chain stems from a study of shared clonotypes between healthy human individuals. General study points: Naive CD4 clonotypes overlapped across several donors at roughly 5.1%. Relative to memory subsets, naive subsets generally showed larger estimated richness. In the sorted subsets, rarefaction showed sequencing was incomplete despite large depth.

The germline V gene encodes CDR1 LGHNT and CDR2 FRNRAP. The V end lost 2 bases, the J end lost 9 bases, and 14 bases lay between the germline ends. This CDR3 contains 14 residues. Sequencing was performed with immunoSEQ multiplex PCR; in TCRdb, only in-frame clones are kept and a portion is missing. This sample yields about 2.1 million clones, of which 80% to 95% are seen a single time; less than 2% belongs to the top ten. CD45RO-negative, CCR7-selected cells formed the naive CD8 fraction, which excluded terminally differentiated effector memory CD45RA+ cells. The study drew all its donors from Caucasian adults living in Nashville, Tennessee. Concerning this clone itself: Its antigen is unidentified.

The clonotype originates from a young man in good health. Some clones in this sample may be carry-over from other donors' samples. V gene TRBV12-5 combines with J gene TRBJ2-1; possibly TRBD2 for D (5 bases). Material for sequencing was naive CD8+ T cells from PBMCs. CDR3 in DNA: TGTGCTAGTGGTTTGAACTTACACCGGGGTGAGCAGTTCTTC. This gives the protein CASGLNLHRGEQFF. The whole variable domain, filled in from reference TRBV12-5 and TRBJ2-1, reads DARVTQTPRHKVTEMGQEVTMRCQPILGHNTVFWYRQTMMQGLELLAYFRNRAPLDDSGMPKDRFSAEMPDATLATLKIQPSEPRDSAVYFCASGLNLHRGEQFFGPGTRLTVL.